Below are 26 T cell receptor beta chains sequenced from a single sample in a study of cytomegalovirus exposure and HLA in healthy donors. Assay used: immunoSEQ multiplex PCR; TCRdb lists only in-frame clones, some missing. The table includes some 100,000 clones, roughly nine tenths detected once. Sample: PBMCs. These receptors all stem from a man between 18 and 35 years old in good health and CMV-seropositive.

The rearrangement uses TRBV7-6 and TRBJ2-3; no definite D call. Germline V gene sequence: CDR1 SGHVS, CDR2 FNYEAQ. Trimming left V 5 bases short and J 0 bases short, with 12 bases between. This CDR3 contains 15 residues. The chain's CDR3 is CASSQEAGSTDTQYF. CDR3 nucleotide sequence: TGTGCCAGCAGCCAAGAGGCCGGGAGCACAGATACGCAGTATTTT. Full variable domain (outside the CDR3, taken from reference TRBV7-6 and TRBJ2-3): GAGVSQSPRYKVTKRGQDVALRCDPISGHVSLYWYRQALGQGPEFLTYFNYEAQQDKSGLPNDRFSAERPEGSISTLTIQRTEQRDSAMYRCASSQEAGSTDTQYFGPGTRLTVL.

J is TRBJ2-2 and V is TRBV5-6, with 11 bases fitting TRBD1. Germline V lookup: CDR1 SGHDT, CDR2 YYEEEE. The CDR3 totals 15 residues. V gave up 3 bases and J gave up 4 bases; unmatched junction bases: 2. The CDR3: CASSWGQGVTGELFF. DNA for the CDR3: TGTGCCAGCAGCTGGGGACAGGGGGTCACCGGGGAGCTGTTTTTT.

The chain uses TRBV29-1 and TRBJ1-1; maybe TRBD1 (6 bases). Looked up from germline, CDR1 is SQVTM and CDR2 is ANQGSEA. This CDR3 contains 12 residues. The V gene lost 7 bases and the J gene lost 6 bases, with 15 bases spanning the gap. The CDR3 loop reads CSAFSGAPEAFF. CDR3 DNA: TGCAGCGCATTTTCAGGGGCGCCTGAAGCTTTCTTT. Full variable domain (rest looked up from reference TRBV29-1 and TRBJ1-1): SAVISQKPSRDICQRGTSLTIQCQVDSQVTMMFWYRQQPGQSLTLIATANQGSEATYESGFVIDKFPISRPNLTFSTLTVSNMSPEDSSIYLCSAFSGAPEAFFGQGTRLTVV.

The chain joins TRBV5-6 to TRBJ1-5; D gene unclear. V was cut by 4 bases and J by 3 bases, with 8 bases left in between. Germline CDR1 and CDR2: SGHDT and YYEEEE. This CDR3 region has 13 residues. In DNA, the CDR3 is TGTGCCAGCAGCGCAGGATACAATCAGCCCCAGCATTTT. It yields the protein CASSAGYNQPQHF.

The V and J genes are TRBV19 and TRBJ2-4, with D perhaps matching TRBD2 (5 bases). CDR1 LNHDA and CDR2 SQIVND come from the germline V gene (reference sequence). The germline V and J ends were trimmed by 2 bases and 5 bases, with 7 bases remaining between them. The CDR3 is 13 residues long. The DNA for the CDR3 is TGTGCCAGTAGTATAAGGGAGCAAAACATTCAGTACTTC. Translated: CASSIREQNIQYF.

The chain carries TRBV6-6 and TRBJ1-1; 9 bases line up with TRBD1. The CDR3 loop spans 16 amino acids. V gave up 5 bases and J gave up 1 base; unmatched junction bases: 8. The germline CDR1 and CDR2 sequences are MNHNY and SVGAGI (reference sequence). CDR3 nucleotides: TGTGCCAGCAGTCTCTTCGGGACAGGGCCGAACACTGAAGCTTTCTTT. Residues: CASSLFGTGPNTEAFF.

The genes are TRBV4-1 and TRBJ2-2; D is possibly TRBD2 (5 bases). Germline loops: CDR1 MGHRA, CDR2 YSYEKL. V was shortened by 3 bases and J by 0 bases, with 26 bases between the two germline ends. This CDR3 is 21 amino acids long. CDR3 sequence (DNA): TGCGCCAGCAGCCATCCCCGTCTCCGGGAAAGGCGCCAGTCGAACACCGGGGAGCTGTTTTTT. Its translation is CASSHPRLRERRQSNTGELFF.

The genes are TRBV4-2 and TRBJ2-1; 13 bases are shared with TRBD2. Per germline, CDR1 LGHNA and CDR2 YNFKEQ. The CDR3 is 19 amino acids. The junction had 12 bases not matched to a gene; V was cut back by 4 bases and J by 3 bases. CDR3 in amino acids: CASSPFYGLAGEDYNEQFF. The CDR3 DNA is TGTGCCAGCAGCCCATTCTACGGACTAGCGGGGGAGGACTACAATGAGCAGTTCTTC.

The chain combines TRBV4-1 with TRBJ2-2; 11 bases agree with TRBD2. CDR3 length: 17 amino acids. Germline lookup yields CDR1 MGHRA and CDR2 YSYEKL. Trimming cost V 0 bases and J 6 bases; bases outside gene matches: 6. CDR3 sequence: CASSQEVAGGLAGELFF. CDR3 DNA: TGCGCCAGCAGCCAAGAGGTAGCGGGGGGGCTGGCCGGGGAGCTGTTTTTT.

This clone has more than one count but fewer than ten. CDR3 DNA: TGTGCCAGCAGTACCATCCGGGATCCCAATTCACCCCTCCACTTT. This encodes CASSTIRDPNSPLHF. V gene TRBV27 combines with J gene TRBJ1-6; unclear D gene. Germline V CDR1 and CDR2: MNHEY, SMNVEV (reference sequence). Trimming shortened V by 5 bases and J by 7 bases, and 15 bases separated the two germline ends. CDR3 length: 15 residues.

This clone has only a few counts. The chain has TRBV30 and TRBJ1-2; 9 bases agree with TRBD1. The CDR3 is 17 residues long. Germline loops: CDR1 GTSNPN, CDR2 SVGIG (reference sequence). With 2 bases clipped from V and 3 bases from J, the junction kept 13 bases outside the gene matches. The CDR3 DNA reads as TGTGCCTGGAGTATGGGACAGGGAGTAGGTCTAGACTATGGCTACACCTTC. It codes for CAWSMGQGVGLDYGYTF.

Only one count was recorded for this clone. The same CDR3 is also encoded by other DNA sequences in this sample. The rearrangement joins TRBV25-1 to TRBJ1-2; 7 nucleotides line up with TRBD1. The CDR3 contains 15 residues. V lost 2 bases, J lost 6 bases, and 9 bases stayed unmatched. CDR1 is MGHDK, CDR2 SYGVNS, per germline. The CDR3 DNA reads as TGTGCCAGCAGTGAACGCCGACAGGGATTCAATGGCTACACCTTC. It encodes CASSERRQGFNGYTF.

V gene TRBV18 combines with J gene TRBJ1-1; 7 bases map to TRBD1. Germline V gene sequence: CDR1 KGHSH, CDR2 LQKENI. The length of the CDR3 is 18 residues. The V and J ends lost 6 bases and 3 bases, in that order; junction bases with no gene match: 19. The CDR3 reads CASSPRSVSRGVDTEAFF. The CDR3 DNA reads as TGTGCCAGCTCCCCGAGATCAGTAAGCAGGGGGGTGGACACTGAAGCTTTCTTT. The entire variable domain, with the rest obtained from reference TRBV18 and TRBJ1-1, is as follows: NAGVMQNPRHLVRRRGQEARLRCSPMKGHSHVYWYRQLPEEGLKFMVYLQKENIIDESGMPKERFSAEFPKEGPSILRIQQVVRGDSAAYFCASSPRSVSRGVDTEAFFGQGTRLTVV.

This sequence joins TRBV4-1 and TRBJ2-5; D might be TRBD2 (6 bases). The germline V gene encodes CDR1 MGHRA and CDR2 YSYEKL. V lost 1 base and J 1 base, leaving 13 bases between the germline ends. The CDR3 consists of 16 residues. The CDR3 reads CASSQGRRDFQETQYF. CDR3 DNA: TGCGCCAGCAGCCAAGGACGGCGGGACTTCCAAGAGACCCAGTACTTC.

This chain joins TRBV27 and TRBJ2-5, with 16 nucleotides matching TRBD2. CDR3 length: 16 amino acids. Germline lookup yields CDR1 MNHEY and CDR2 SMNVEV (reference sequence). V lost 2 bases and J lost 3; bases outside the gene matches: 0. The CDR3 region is CASSLGTSGGEETQYF. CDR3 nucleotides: TGTGCCAGCAGTTTAGGGACTAGCGGGGGGGAAGAGACCCAGTACTTC.

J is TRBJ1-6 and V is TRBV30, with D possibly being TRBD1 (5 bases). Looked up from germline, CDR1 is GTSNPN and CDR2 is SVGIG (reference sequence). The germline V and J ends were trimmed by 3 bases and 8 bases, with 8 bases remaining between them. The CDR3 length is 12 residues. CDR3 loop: CAWRAGYSPLHF. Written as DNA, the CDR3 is TGTGCCTGGAGGGCAGGGTATTCACCCCTCCACTTT.

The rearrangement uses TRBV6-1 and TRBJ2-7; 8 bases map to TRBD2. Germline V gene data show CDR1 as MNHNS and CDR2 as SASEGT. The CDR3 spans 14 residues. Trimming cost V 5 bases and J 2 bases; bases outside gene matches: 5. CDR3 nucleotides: TGTGCCAGCAGTCGAGCGGGGGAGGCCTACGAGCAGTACTTC. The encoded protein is CASSRAGEAYEQYF.

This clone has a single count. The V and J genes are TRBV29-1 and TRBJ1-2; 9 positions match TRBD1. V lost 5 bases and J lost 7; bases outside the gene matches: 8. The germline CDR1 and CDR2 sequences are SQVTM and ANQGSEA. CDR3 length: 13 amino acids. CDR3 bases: TGCAGCGTTCTACGGACAGGGGACACTGGCTACACCTTC. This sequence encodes CSVLRTGDTGYTF.

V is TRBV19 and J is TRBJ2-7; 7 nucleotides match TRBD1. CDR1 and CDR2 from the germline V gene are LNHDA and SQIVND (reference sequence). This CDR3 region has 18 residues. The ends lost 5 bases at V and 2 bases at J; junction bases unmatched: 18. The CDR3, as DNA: TGTGCCAGTAGTCCCCTCAGGGGGACAGAGGAGCCCACCTACGAGCAGTACTTC. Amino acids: CASSPLRGTEEPTYEQYF. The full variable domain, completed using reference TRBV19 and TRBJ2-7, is DGGITQSPKYLFRKEGQNVTLSCEQNLNHDAMYWYRQDPGQGLRLIYYSQIVNDFQKGDIAEGYSVSREKKESFPLTVTSAQKNPTAFYLCASSPLRGTEEPTYEQYFGPGTRLTVT.

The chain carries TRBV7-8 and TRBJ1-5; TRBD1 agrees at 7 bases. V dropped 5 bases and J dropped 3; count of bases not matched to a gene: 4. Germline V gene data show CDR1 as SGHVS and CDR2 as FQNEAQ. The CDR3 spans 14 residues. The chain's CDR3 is CASSTTGDNQPQHF. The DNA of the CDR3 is TGTGCCAGCAGCACCACAGGGGACAATCAGCCCCAGCATTTT.

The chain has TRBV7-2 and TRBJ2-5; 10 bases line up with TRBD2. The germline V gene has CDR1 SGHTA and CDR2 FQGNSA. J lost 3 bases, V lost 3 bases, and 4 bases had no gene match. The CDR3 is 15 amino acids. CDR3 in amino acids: CASSFRLAGKETQYF. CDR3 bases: TGTGCCAGCAGCTTTAGACTAGCGGGTAAAGAGACCCAGTACTTC.

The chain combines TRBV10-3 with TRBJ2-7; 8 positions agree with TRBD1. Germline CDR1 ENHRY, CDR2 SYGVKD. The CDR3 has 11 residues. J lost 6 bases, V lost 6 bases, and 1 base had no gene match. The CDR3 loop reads CAIRQGAEQYF. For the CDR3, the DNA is TGTGCCATCAGGCAGGGGGCCGAGCAGTACTTC.

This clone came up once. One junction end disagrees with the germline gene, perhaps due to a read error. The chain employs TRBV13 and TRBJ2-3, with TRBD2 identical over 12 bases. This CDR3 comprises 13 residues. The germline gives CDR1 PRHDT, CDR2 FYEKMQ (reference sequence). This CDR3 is CASSLRGLAGRAF. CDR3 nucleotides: TGTGCCAGCAGCCTGCGTGGACTAGCGGGGAGGGCCTTT.

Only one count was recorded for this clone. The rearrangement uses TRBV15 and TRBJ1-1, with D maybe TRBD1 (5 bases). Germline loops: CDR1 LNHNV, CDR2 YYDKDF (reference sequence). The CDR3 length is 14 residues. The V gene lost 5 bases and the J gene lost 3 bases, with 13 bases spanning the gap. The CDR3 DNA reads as TGTGCCACCAGCCACGGCGGGGGGGACACTGAAGCTTTCTTT. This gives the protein CATSHGGGDTEAFF.

CDR3 loop: CASSQGVAEITDTQYF. In nucleotides, the CDR3 is TGCGCCAGCAGCCAAGGGGTAGCGGAGATCACAGATACGCAGTATTTT. The rearrangement uses TRBV4-1 and TRBJ2-3; perhaps TRBD2 as D (6 bases). The V end was cut by 1 base, the J end by 2 bases, with 13 bases between. The germline V gene has CDR1 MGHRA and CDR2 YSYEKL. The CDR3 extends over 16 amino acids.

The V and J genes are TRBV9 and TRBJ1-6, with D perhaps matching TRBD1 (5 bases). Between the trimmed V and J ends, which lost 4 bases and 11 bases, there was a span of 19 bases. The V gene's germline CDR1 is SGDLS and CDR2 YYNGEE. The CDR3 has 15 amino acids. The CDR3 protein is CASSTTGTTGTPLHF. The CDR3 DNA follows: TGTGCCAGCAGCACCACCGGGACTACAGGAACACCCCTCCACTTT.